This T cell receptor beta chain is drawn from a study of blood T cell repertoires in COVID-19. Whole-study context: Acute-phase and convalescent COVID-19 samples originated in the United States, Italy and Spain. The analysed material was cDNA or gDNA that came from T cells, B-cell-depleted T cells, or PBMCs.

Original processing notes: From reference gene primer amplification, estimates of nucleated cell counts were derived. Repertoires were generated with immunoSEQ multiplex PCR, while TCRdb's copy carries only in-frame clones and drops some. V, J and clone size are those of that table, while D and trimming were read from the DNA. The sample consists of some 65,000 clones, over 75% of them appearing once. This clone occurred once. Sequencing was done on a sample of peripheral blood. This receptor was identified in a man older than 75 with acute or convalescent COVID-19.

The CDR3 loop reads CASKGISNTEAFF. Written as DNA, the CDR3 is TGTGCCAGTAAGGGGATTTCGAACACTGAAGCTTTCTTT. The chain uses TRBV19 and TRBJ1-1; possible D gene TRBD1, 5 bases. The CDR3 totals 13 residues. Germline V gene lookup returns CDR1 LNHDA and CDR2 SQIVND (reference sequence). V was shortened by 7 bases and J by 1 base, with 10 bases between the two germline ends.